This record looks at one T cell receptor (beta chain) sequence and its context. Under the authors' procedure: Amplifying reference gene primers gave estimates of nucleated cell counts. Profiled with immunoSEQ multiplex PCR; TCRdb holds only in-frame clones, not every one. The V and J calls and clone size are taken from that table; D and trimming were inferred from the DNA. Among 300,000 to 450,000 clones listed, 85% were seen once. These data are taken from a study of blood T cell repertoires in COVID-19. For the study at large: The samples span acute and convalescent COVID-19 from the United States, Italy and Spain. T cells, B-cell-depleted T cells, or PBMCs supplied cDNA or gDNA.

Sequencing was done on a sample of peripheral blood. The clonotype originates from a woman between 18 and 29 years old with acute or convalescent COVID-19.

The CDR3 is CAISKNQAGISTDTQYF. The CDR3 DNA reads as TGTGCCATCAGTAAGAACCAAGCGGGGATTAGCACAGATACGCAGTATTTT. The rearrangement joins TRBV10-3 to TRBJ2-3; 7 nucleotides line up with TRBD2. This CDR3 contains 17 residues. The V gene's germline CDR1 is ENHRY and CDR2 SYGVKD. J gave up 0 bases and V 5 bases, and 11 bases lay outside the gene matches.